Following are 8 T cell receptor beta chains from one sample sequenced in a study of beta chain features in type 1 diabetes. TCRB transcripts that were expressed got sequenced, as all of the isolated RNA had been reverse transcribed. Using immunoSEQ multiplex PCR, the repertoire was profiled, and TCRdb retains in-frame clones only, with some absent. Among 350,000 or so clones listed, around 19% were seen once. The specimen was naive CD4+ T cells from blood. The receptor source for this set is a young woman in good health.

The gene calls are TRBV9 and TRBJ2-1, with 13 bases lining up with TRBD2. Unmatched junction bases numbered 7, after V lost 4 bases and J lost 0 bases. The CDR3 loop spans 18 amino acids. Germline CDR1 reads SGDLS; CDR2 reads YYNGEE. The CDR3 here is CASSPRRTSGSSYNEQFF. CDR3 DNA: TGTGCCAGCAGCCCGCGAAGGACTAGCGGGAGCTCCTACAATGAGCAGTTCTTC.

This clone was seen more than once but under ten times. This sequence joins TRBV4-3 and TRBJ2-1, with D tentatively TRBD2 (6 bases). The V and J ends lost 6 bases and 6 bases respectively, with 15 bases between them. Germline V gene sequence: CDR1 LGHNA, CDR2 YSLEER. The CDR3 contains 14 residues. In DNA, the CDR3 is TGCGCCAGCAGACCAGGACTAAATGCCAATGAGCAGTTCTTC. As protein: CASRPGLNANEQFF.

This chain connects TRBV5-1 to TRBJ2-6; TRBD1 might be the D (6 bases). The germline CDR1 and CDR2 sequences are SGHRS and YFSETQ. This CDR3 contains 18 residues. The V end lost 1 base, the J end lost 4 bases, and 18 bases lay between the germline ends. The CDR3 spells CASSLFGVQGMGANVLTF. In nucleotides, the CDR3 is TGCGCCAGCAGCTTGTTCGGAGTTCAGGGGATGGGGGCCAACGTCCTGACTTTC.

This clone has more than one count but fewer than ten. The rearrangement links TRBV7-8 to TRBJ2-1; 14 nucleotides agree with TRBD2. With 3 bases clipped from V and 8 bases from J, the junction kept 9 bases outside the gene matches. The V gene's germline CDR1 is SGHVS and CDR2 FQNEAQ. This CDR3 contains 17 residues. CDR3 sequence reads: CASSLGLAGANKDEQFF. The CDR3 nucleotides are TGTGCCAGCAGCTTGGGACTAGCGGGAGCAAACAAAGATGAGCAGTTCTTC.

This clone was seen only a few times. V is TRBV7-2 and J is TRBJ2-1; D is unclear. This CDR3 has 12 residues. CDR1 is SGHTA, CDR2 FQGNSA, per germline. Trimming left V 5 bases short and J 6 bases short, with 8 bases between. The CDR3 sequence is CASSQNTNEQFF. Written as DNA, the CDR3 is TGTGCCAGCAGCCAAAACACCAATGAGCAGTTCTTC. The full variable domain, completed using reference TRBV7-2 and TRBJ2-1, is GAGVSQSPSNKVTEKGKDVELRCDPISGHTALYWYRQSLGQGLEFLIYFQGNSAPDKSGLPSDRFSAERTGGSVSTLTIQRTQQEDSAVYLCASSQNTNEQFFGPGTRLTVL.

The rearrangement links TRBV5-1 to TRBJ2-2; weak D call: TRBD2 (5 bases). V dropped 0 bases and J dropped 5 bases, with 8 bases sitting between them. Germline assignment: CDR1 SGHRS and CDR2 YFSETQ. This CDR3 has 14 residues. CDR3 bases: TGCGCCAGCAGCTTGGAGCGAGGGACCGGGGAGCTGTTTTTT. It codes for CASSLERGTGELFF.

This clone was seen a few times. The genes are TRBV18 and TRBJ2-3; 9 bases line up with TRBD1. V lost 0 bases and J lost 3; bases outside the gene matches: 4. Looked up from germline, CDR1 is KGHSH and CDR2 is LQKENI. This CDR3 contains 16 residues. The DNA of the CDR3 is TGTGCCAGCTCACCACCGGGACAGGGAGGAACAGATACGCAGTATTTT. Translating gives CASSPPGQGGTDTQYF.

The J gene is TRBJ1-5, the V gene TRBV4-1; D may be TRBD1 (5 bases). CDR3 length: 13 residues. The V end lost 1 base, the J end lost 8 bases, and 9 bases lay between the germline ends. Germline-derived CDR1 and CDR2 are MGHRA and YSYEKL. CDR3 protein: CASSQARGEPQHF. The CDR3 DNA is TGCGCCAGCAGCCAAGCCCGGGGGGAGCCCCAGCATTTT.